Listed below are T cell receptor beta chains from one sample, sequenced in a study of cytomegalovirus exposure and HLA in healthy donors. Libraries were prepared by immunoSEQ multiplex PCR; TCRdb keeps only in-frame clonotypes and omits some of them. The sample contains roughly 110,000 clones, approximately 90% of which appear only once. Sequenced input: PBMCs. These receptors were collected from a woman aged 18-35 years in good health and CMV-seropositive. CDR3s include the opening cysteine and the closing phenylalanine or tryptophan. D genes are given only for firm matches. Clone size is given for some rows only: seen once, a few or many times, or a class if the clone is expanded.

j_call | clone_size | d_call | v_call | cdr3_aa | cdr3_nt
TRBJ2-1 | once | TRBD2 | TRBV7-2 | CASSLGLAGGPRSLF | TGTGCCAGCAGCTTAGGACTAGCGGGGGGACCTCGTTCGCTCTTC
TRBJ1-5 | NA | TRBD1 | TRBV6-1 | CASSEVPGGGDQPQHF | TGTGCCAGCAGTGAAGTCCCAGGGGGCGGGGATCAGCCCCAGCATTTT
TRBJ1-2 | NA | NA | TRBV19 | CASIPEGGGSFYGYTF | TGTGCCAGTATCCCCGAGGGAGGGGGTTCCTTCTATGGCTACACCTTC
TRBJ2-7 | NA | NA | TRBV6-5 | CASSYGGFEQYF | TGTGCCAGCAGTTACGGGGGGTTCGAGCAGTACTTC
TRBJ1-5 | few | NA | TRBV4-1 | CASSQDVGRYDQPQHF | TGCGCCAGCAGCCAAGATGTGGGGCGCTATGATCAGCCCCAGCATTTT
TRBJ2-1 | NA | NA | TRBV5-4 | CASSPTYSYNEQFF | TGTGCCAGCAGCCCCACCTACTCCTACAATGAGCAGTTCTTC
TRBJ1-1 | NA | TRBD1 | TRBV15 | CATSRRDRGSLNTEAFF | TGTGCCACCAGCAGACGGGACAGGGGGAGCCTAAACACTGAAGCTTTCTTT
TRBJ2-5 | NA | TRBD1 | TRBV9 | CASSAGQGAGFSETQYF | TGTGCCAGCAGCGCTGGACAGGGGGCGGGGTTCTCGGAGACCCAGTACTTC
TRBJ2-2 | NA | NA | TRBV13 | CASSPPDREVGELFF | TGTGCCAGCAGCCCACCAGACAGGGAGGTCGGGGAGCTGTTTTTT
TRBJ2-5 | once | NA | TRBV4-1 | CASSRTRGETQYF | TGCGCCAGCAGCCGTACCAGGGGTGAGACCCAGTACTTC
TRBJ2-2 | NA | TRBD1 | TRBV6-5 | CASSRTGTGELFF | TGTGCCAGCAGTAGGACAGGCACCGGGGAGCTGTTTTTT
TRBJ2-7 | NA | TRBD1 | TRBV9 | CASSSPTGRLGGEQYF | TGTGCCAGCAGCTCACCGACAGGGCGCCTTGGGGGCGAGCAGTACTTC
TRBJ2-3 | NA | TRBD2 | TRBV7-9 | CASDTIGTSGTDTQYF | TGTGCCAGCGACACTATTGGGACTAGCGGCACAGATACGCAGTATTTT
TRBJ1-2 | NA | NA | TRBV28 | CASSFRGAHYGYTF | TGTGCCAGCAGTTTTCGGGGGGCGCATTATGGCTACACCTTC
TRBJ1-1 | once | NA | TRBV11-2 | CASSKFTDIEAFF | TGTGCCAGCAGCAAATTCACAGACATTGAAGCTTTCTTT
TRBJ2-4 | few | TRBD2 | TRBV5-6 | CASSFQGTSGGNIQYF | TGTGCCAGCAGCTTTCAAGGGACTAGCGGGGGAAACATTCAGTACTTC
TRBJ1-4 | NA | NA | TRBV6-1 | CASSGRQTATNEKLFF | TGTGCCAGCAGTGGGCGACAGACAGCAACTAATGAAAAACTGTTTTTT
TRBJ2-5 | NA | TRBD2 | TRBV10-3 | CAISTSGQNQETQYF | TGTGCCATCAGCACTAGCGGGCAAAACCAAGAGACCCAGTACTTC
TRBJ1-4 | NA | TRBD1 | TRBV28 | CASSQIDRERGKLFF | TGTGCCAGCAGTCAAATCGACAGGGAGAGGGGAAAACTGTTTTTT
TRBJ1-1 | once | TRBD1 | TRBV2 | CASSERTGNTEAFF | TGTGCCAGCAGTGAAAGGACAGGGAACACTGAAGCTTTCTTT